This T cell receptor (beta chain) was profiled in a study of blood T cell repertoires in COVID-19 (dated by TCRdb to about 2020). For context, the study as a whole: The collaborator samples originated in the United States, Italy and Spain and spanned the acute and convalescent phases of COVID-19. The prospective study material was composed of cDNA or gDNA derived from T cells, B-cell-depleted T cells, or PBMCs. Deeply sampled blood TCRbeta repertoires from subjects exposed to, actively infected with, or recovered from COVID-19 were included in the dataset. The repertoires were released in a freely available public database intended as a resource for research on the immune response to SARS-CoV-2. The samples were drawn from the first 160 participants of the ongoing ImmuneRACE study and from some 1,300 subjects provided by 6 global collaborators. Nearly every sample came with metadata listing a de-identified subject ID, COVID-19 status, age in years and sex. Where available, HLA class I and class II types were taken from metadata supplied by the sample provider and were not determined by assay-based typing. The study at large found these results: How much clinical and demographic metadata was included differed by source and by participant, and the metadata was provided uncurated.

On this clone itself: It lacks a known antigen. No quality values exist for individual bases; no much larger clone is one base distant.

The CDR3 holds 15 amino acids from the cysteine to the phenylalanine. The sequence is cut down to CDR3 DNA, 45 bases in frame from base 1. CDR1 and CDR2 are read off the germline V gene as SGHTA and FQGTGA. Trimming at the junction amounts to 8 bases on V and 1 base on J, and the germline ends lie 14 bases apart. One collaborating source in Seattle enrolled patients during active infection and followed them longitudinally through the course of disease. Whole blood was collected in K2EDTA tubes by collaborating institutions according to the institutions' own protocols. For TCRbeta analysis, collaborator samples were shipped as frozen whole blood, as isolated PBMCs, or as DNA extracted from either sample type. TCRbeta CDR3 regions were amplified from genomic DNA using the immunoSEQ Assay, a bias-controlled multiplex PCR. The study's processing was this. The number of nucleated cells in each sample was estimated from the amplification of reference gene primers within the assay. To quantify the absolute abundance of each unique TCRbeta CDR3 rearrangement, sequence reads were collapsed and filtered. For each sample, productive Simpson clonality was calculated as the square root of Simpson's diversity index over productive rearrangements. The immuneACCESS repertoire file appears here via TCRdb, limited to in-frame rearrangements. These files lack a portion of the clones; in checked studies, under half of the deficit traces to unresolved V genes, and the cause of the others is not known. D and trimming were read from the DNA, whereas the V and J calls and clone size are those reported in that table. Across this sample there are roughly 52,000 clones, with about 91% seen only once. Roughly 3.6% of the sample rests with the top ten.

Specimen: peripheral blood. The chain uses TRBV7-3 and TRBJ2-2, with the D segment identity uncertain. The TCR originated in a man aged 35-49 years with COVID-19, enrolled during active disease. Here is the DNA: TGTGCCAGCCGGCCAGGAACCCTGAACACCGGGGAGCTGTTTTTT. Its coded protein is CASRPGTLNTGELFF.